This T cell receptor (beta chain) was sequenced for a study of tumor-infiltrating lymphocytes in localized non-small cell lung cancer (dated by TCRdb to the early 2020s). Concerning the study at large: The cohort covered several histologies, both smokers and never-smokers, and patients whose samples were collected after neoadjuvant chemotherapy. From each patient came resected tumor tissue plus uninvolved lung tissue from that same patient, and the uninvolved lung tissue was described as non-adjacent to the tumor. The same patients underwent several integrated assays, with TCR sequencing performed together with flow cytometry, multiplex immunofluorescence, RNA-seq, exome sequencing and proteomics. The overall ICON cohort was composed of around 150 surgical patients with localized non-small cell lung cancer whose tumors were resected. A total of some 60 patients were part of the paired comparison of immunoSEQ T-cell fraction between tumor and uninvolved lung.

Notes on this clone: Its recognized antigen is unknown. Base qualities are not recorded, but no much larger clone differs from it by a single base.

Results and caveats for the whole study, not just this receptor: Different pieces of the same tissue were used for different assays, so technical variation could not be separated from intratumor heterogeneity. Since assay coverage differed from patient to patient depending on how much tissue was available, TCR sequencing was done for only a subset of the cohort. The TCR-derived T-cell fraction showed no difference between the flow cytometry-defined immunotypes IM1 (good prognosis) and IM2 (poor prognosis). Consistent with immunofluorescence CD3 counts, TCRbeta sequencing supported greater T cell infiltration in tumors than in uninvolved lung tissue.

The first patient joined ICON in 2016, and enrollment wrapped up when the last patient was enrolled in the second half of 2018. From a subcohort of 75 to 90 patients, fresh tumor and matched uninvolved tissue were collected for in-depth immune analyses, including TCR sequencing. DNA for TCR sequencing was isolated from bulk tissue, and no cell sorting was done. CDR1 and CDR2, per the germline V gene, are MDHEN and SYDVKM. V gives up 7 bases and J gives up 1 base, and the segment between their germline ends measures 13 bases. Spanning cysteine to phenylalanine, the CDR3 consists of 14 amino acids. The kept DNA is CDR3 alone, 42 bases in frame from the first base. The T-cell fraction in tumor and uninvolved lung tissue was obtained from TCR sequencing using the immunoSEQ assay. The source study handled its data this way. For survival analysis, patients were divided into high (upper tertile) and low (lower two tertiles) T-cell fraction groups, which were compared by log-rank test. A signed-rank test was used to check for differences in T-cell fraction between paired tumor and uninvolved lung. TCRdb obtained this table from immuneACCESS and retained in-frame rearrangements with V and J assigned. These tables miss some clones; where compared with another copy, unresolved V genes account for less than half of the shortfall, and the remainder is unexplained. V and J calls and clone size are given by that table; D and trimming were obtained from the DNA. Present in this sample are 13,000 or so clones, approximately 72% of which were seen just once. The ten largest clones capture approximately 9% of the sample.

Sequenced material: uninvolved lung tissue not adjacent to the tumor. The V and J segments used are TRBV28 and TRBJ1-1; a tentative D call is TRBD1 (6 bases match). The receptor comes from a human donor with non-small cell lung cancer. The DNA reads as follows: TGTGCCAGCATCGGGGGCGCCCGGAACACTGAAGCTTTCTTT. It codes for CASIGGARNTEAFF.